A selection of T cell receptor beta chains follows, all from one sample in a study of blood T cell repertoires in COVID-19. TCRdb's table, derived via immunoSEQ multiplex PCR, lists solely in-frame clones and lacks some. This table holds 220,000 or so clones, around 80% found once. Sample: peripheral blood. The receptors here all came from a woman aged 70 to 79 with acute or convalescent COVID-19. CDR3s include the opening cysteine and the closing phenylalanine or tryptophan. D genes are given only for firm matches. Clone sizes are given selectively: once, few, many, or a class where the clone is expanded.

j_call: TRBJ2-5; clone_size: NA; v_call: TRBV7-2; d_call: TRBD2; cdr3_nt: TGTGCCAGCAGCTTTTTAGCGGGAGCCCAAGAGACCCAGTACTTC; cdr3_aa: CASSFLAGAQETQYF
j_call: TRBJ2-7; clone_size: NA; v_call: TRBV6-5; d_call: NA; cdr3_nt: TGTGCCGTTCAGCGGGAACAGGGAGGCTACGAGCAGTACTTC; cdr3_aa: CAVQREQGGYEQYF
j_call: TRBJ2-7; clone_size: NA; v_call: TRBV7-2; d_call: NA; cdr3_nt: TGTGCCAGCAGCTTAGGAAGCGGGTCCCTAGGGAAGCAGTACTTC; cdr3_aa: CASSLGSGSLGKQYF
j_call: TRBJ2-1; clone_size: once; v_call: TRBV7-2; d_call: NA; cdr3_nt: TGTGCCAGCAGCTTAGGTCGGCAGGTTGGTGAGCAGTTCTTC; cdr3_aa: CASSLGRQVGEQFF
j_call: TRBJ1-5; clone_size: NA; v_call: TRBV3-1/TRBV3-2; d_call: NA; cdr3_nt: TGTGCCAGCAGCCAAGACCCAGGGCCGAGCAATCAGCCCCAGCATTTT; cdr3_aa: CASSQDPGPSNQPQHF
j_call: TRBJ2-6; clone_size: NA; v_call: TRBV28; d_call: NA; cdr3_nt: TGTGCCAGCAGATCAGGGGCCAACGTCCTGACTTTC; cdr3_aa: CASRSGANVLTF
j_call: TRBJ1-4; clone_size: few; v_call: TRBV24-1; d_call: TRBD1; cdr3_nt: TGTGCCACCAGTGACTCGGGACAGCTGAATGAAAAACTGTTTTTT; cdr3_aa: CATSDSGQLNEKLFF
j_call: TRBJ1-1; clone_size: NA; v_call: TRBV11-3; d_call: NA; cdr3_nt: TGTGCCAGCAGCTTATCAGGGGTTGACACTGAAGCTTTCTTT; cdr3_aa: CASSLSGVDTEAFF
j_call: TRBJ2-5; clone_size: NA; v_call: TRBV5-1; d_call: NA; cdr3_nt: TGCGCCAGCAGCTTGCACCTACAAGAGACCCAGTACTTC; cdr3_aa: CASSLHLQETQYF
j_call: TRBJ2-4; clone_size: NA; v_call: TRBV27; d_call: NA; cdr3_nt: TGTGCCAGCAGTAAAGGGGACACCACCAAAAACATTCAGTACTTC; cdr3_aa: CASSKGDTTKNIQYF
j_call: TRBJ1-2; clone_size: NA; v_call: TRBV24-1; d_call: TRBD1; cdr3_nt: TGTGCCACCAGTGAAGGACAGGGGTCTGAGGGAGGCTACACCTTC; cdr3_aa: CATSEGQGSEGGYTF
j_call: TRBJ2-7; clone_size: NA; v_call: TRBV18; d_call: NA; cdr3_nt: TGTGCCAGCTCACCACCGTCAGGGGAAGGCTACGAGCAGTACTTC; cdr3_aa: CASSPPSGEGYEQYF
j_call: TRBJ2-3; clone_size: once; v_call: TRBV7-9; d_call: NA; cdr3_nt: TGTGCCAGCAGCCCCGAGAATACGCAGTATTTT; cdr3_aa: CASSPENTQYF
j_call: TRBJ2-7; clone_size: few; v_call: TRBV3-1/TRBV3-2; d_call: TRBD2; cdr3_nt: TGTGCCAGCAGCCAATCGGGAGGGCTCCACGAGCAGTACTTC; cdr3_aa: CASSQSGGLHEQYF
j_call: TRBJ2-5; clone_size: NA; v_call: TRBV14; d_call: NA; cdr3_nt: TGTGCCAGCGCTCCGGGGTCCTTTCCGCAAGAGACCCAGTACTTC; cdr3_aa: CASAPGSFPQETQYF
j_call: TRBJ1-1; clone_size: once; v_call: TRBV11-2; d_call: TRBD1; cdr3_nt: TGTGCCAGCAGCCGAGGGGGCTTTGGGACTGAAGCTTTCTTT; cdr3_aa: CASSRGGFGTEAFF
j_call: TRBJ2-5; clone_size: NA; v_call: TRBV3-1/TRBV3-2; d_call: TRBD2; cdr3_nt: TGTGCCAGCAGCCCCCTAGCGGACCAAGAGACCCAGTACTTC; cdr3_aa: CASSPLADQETQYF
j_call: TRBJ2-2; clone_size: NA; v_call: TRBV5-1; d_call: TRBD1; cdr3_nt: TGCGCCAGCAGCCCGGGACAGGGGGGGACCGGGGAGCTGTTTTTT; cdr3_aa: CASSPGQGGTGELFF
j_call: TRBJ1-2; clone_size: NA; v_call: TRBV27; d_call: TRBD1; cdr3_nt: TGTGCCAGCAGTTTATGGGGGGCGGAGGGGGCAGGCTACACCTTC; cdr3_aa: CASSLWGAEGAGYTF
j_call: TRBJ1-5; clone_size: NA; v_call: TRBV10-3; d_call: NA; cdr3_nt: TGTGCCATCAGTGAGTCGAACACCAATCAGCCCCAGCATTTT; cdr3_aa: CAISESNTNQPQHF
j_call: TRBJ2-5; clone_size: once; v_call: TRBV25-1; d_call: TRBD2; cdr3_nt: TGTGCCAGCAGTAACCTTTTTGTGGCGGGAGGCATCCAAGAGACCCAGTACTTC; cdr3_aa: CASSNLFVAGGIQETQYF
j_call: TRBJ1-2; clone_size: NA; v_call: TRBV7-2; d_call: TRBD1; cdr3_nt: TGTGCCAGCAGGCCGGGACAGCACTATGGCTACACCTTC; cdr3_aa: CASRPGQHYGYTF
j_call: TRBJ1-1; clone_size: NA; v_call: TRBV28; d_call: NA; cdr3_nt: TGTGCCAGCAGTTTACCGGGGATAACTGAAGCTTTCTTT; cdr3_aa: CASSLPGITEAFF
j_call: TRBJ2-5; clone_size: NA; v_call: TRBV28; d_call: NA; cdr3_nt: TGTGCCAGCAGTTTAGAGGAGACCCAGTACTTC; cdr3_aa: CASSLEETQYF
j_call: TRBJ2-5; clone_size: NA; v_call: TRBV3-1/TRBV3-2; d_call: NA; cdr3_nt: TGTGCCAGCAGCCAAGATTTAGGGGGAGAGACCCAGTACTTC; cdr3_aa: CASSQDLGGETQYF
j_call: TRBJ1-1; clone_size: many; v_call: TRBV9; d_call: NA; cdr3_nt: TGTGCCAGCACTCCGCCGGGAGGTGTGAACACTGAAGCTTTCTTT; cdr3_aa: CASTPPGGVNTEAFF
j_call: TRBJ2-5; clone_size: NA; v_call: TRBV19; d_call: NA; cdr3_nt: TGTGCCAGTAGTATAGATGGGGGGGAGACCCAGTACTTC; cdr3_aa: CASSIDGGETQYF
j_call: TRBJ2-1; clone_size: NA; v_call: TRBV5-1; d_call: NA; cdr3_nt: TGCGCCAGCAGCTTGGTTTCGGAGCTGGCAGGGCTAGGCTCCTACAATGAGCAGTTCTTC; cdr3_aa: CASSLVSELAGLGSYNEQFF
j_call: TRBJ2-7; clone_size: NA; v_call: TRBV5-1; d_call: TRBD1; cdr3_nt: TGCGCCAGCAGCTTGGTTGGGACAGGGGGATACGAGCAGTACTTC; cdr3_aa: CASSLVGTGGYEQYF
j_call: TRBJ1-2; clone_size: NA; v_call: TRBV2; d_call: NA; cdr3_nt: TGTGCCAGCAGTGTACAGGGTTCCTATGGCTACACCTTC; cdr3_aa: CASSVQGSYGYTF
j_call: TRBJ2-7; clone_size: NA; v_call: TRBV10-1; d_call: NA; cdr3_nt: TGCGCCAGCAGTGAGGCAGGCCCCGGTCGTCGCTCCGAGCAGTACTTC; cdr3_aa: CASSEAGPGRRSEQYF
j_call: TRBJ2-5; clone_size: NA; v_call: TRBV6-5; d_call: NA; cdr3_nt: TGTGCCAGCAATCCGGGTGGTAGCACCCAGTACTTC; cdr3_aa: CASNPGGSTQYF
j_call: TRBJ2-3; clone_size: NA; v_call: TRBV5-4; d_call: TRBD1; cdr3_nt: TGTGCCAGCAGCTCCGGACAGGGTAGGAGCACAGATACGCAGTATTTT; cdr3_aa: CASSSGQGRSTDTQYF
j_call: TRBJ2-5; clone_size: once; v_call: TRBV24-1; d_call: NA; cdr3_nt: TGTGCCACCAGTGCCCTGGGAGGACACCTCCAAGAGACCCAGTACTTC; cdr3_aa: CATSALGGHLQETQYF
j_call: TRBJ2-2; clone_size: NA; v_call: TRBV30; d_call: TRBD1; cdr3_nt: TGTGCCTGGAGTGTCCTCGGACAGGGTCGGAGCGGGGAGCTGTTTTTT; cdr3_aa: CAWSVLGQGRSGELFF
j_call: TRBJ1-6; clone_size: once; v_call: TRBV15; d_call: NA; cdr3_nt: TGTGCCACCAGCAGAGCAGGCTTCAATAATTCACCCCTCCACTTT; cdr3_aa: CATSRAGFNNSPLHF
j_call: TRBJ2-5; clone_size: NA; v_call: TRBV5-5; d_call: TRBD2; cdr3_nt: TGTGCCAGCAGCTGGACTAGCGGGCAAGAGACCCAGTACTTC; cdr3_aa: CASSWTSGQETQYF
j_call: TRBJ2-1; clone_size: NA; v_call: TRBV5-6; d_call: TRBD2; cdr3_nt: TGTGCCAGCAGCTTGTTGACTTCCGGGAGGGCCAGGGATGAGCAGTTCTTC; cdr3_aa: CASSLLTSGRARDEQFF
j_call: TRBJ1-5; clone_size: NA; v_call: TRBV29-1; d_call: NA; cdr3_nt: TGCAGCGTTGGGGCTCGGTCCATACATAGCAATCAGCCCCAGCATTTT; cdr3_aa: CSVGARSIHSNQPQHF
j_call: TRBJ2-1; clone_size: few; v_call: TRBV6-6; d_call: NA; cdr3_nt: TGTGCCAGCAGTAAACCCTCTCAGGCCTTATTAAATGAGCAGTTCTTC; cdr3_aa: CASSKPSQALLNEQFF
j_call: TRBJ2-7; clone_size: NA; v_call: TRBV4-1; d_call: NA; cdr3_nt: TGCGCCAGCAGCCAAGGGGGCTCGGGCAGGGGCTACGAGCAGTACTTC; cdr3_aa: CASSQGGSGRGYEQYF
j_call: TRBJ2-1; clone_size: NA; v_call: TRBV19; d_call: NA; cdr3_nt: TGTGCCAGTAGTATAGGTCTCAATGAGCAGTTCTTC; cdr3_aa: CASSIGLNEQFF
j_call: TRBJ1-6; clone_size: NA; v_call: TRBV6-5; d_call: NA; cdr3_nt: TGTGCCAGCCGTACTACCCTTAATTCACCCCTCCACTTT; cdr3_aa: CASRTTLNSPLHF
j_call: TRBJ2-2; clone_size: NA; v_call: TRBV5-4; d_call: NA; cdr3_nt: TGTGCCAGCAGCTTGGGGTCCAGGGATATTGCCGGGGAGCTGTTTTTT; cdr3_aa: CASSLGSRDIAGELFF
j_call: TRBJ2-1; clone_size: NA; v_call: TRBV5-1; d_call: NA; cdr3_nt: TGCGCCAGCAGCTTGGTGGAGCGGGCCCTTGGGAATGAGCAGTTCTTC; cdr3_aa: CASSLVERALGNEQFF
j_call: TRBJ2-3; clone_size: NA; v_call: TRBV18; d_call: TRBD2; cdr3_nt: TGTGCCAGCTCACCTAGACTAGCGGGTCTCGGAGATACGCAGTATTTT; cdr3_aa: CASSPRLAGLGDTQYF